The 20 T cell receptor beta chains reported below all come from one sample, sequenced in a study of cytomegalovirus exposure and HLA in healthy donors. Clones were sequenced by immunoSEQ multiplex PCR, and TCRdb holds only the in-frame ones, with some missing. The sample lists 250,000 to 350,000 clones; nearly 90% were seen once. The sequenced sample consisted of PBMCs. These receptors originate from a man aged 25-45 years in good health and CMV-seronegative.

The count of this clone is one. The chain employs TRBV7-2 and TRBJ1-1; D unresolved. Germline CDR1 SGHTA, CDR2 FQGNSA. The V gene lost 5 bases and the J gene lost 5 bases, with 15 bases spanning the gap. The CDR3 has 14 residues. As DNA, the CDR3 is TGTGCCAGCAGCGTGAGCCGGGGAAGGACTGAAGCTTTCTTT. This sequence encodes CASSVSRGRTEAFF.

This sequence joins TRBV4-3 and TRBJ1-2, with D possibly matching TRBD1 (5 bases). CDR1 and CDR2 from the germline V gene are LGHNA and YSLEER. This CDR3 is built from 16 residues. The V end was cut by 2 bases, the J end by 1 base, with 14 bases between. In nucleotides, the CDR3 is TGCGCCAGCAGCCAATTGAATCAGGGACTTAACTATGGCTACACCTTC. It specifies CASSQLNQGLNYGYTF.

This clone was seen only a few times. CDR3 region: CASSSRLAGGLYNEQFF. As DNA, the CDR3 is TGTGCCAGCAGCTCCCGACTAGCGGGGGGGCTCTACAATGAGCAGTTCTTC. The genes are TRBV7-9 and TRBJ2-1; 14 nucleotides line up with TRBD2. Trimming at V came to 4 bases and at J to 3 bases, leaving 5 bases not matched to a gene. The CDR3 has 17 residues. Germline V gene lookup returns CDR1 SEHNR and CDR2 FQNEAQ (reference sequence).

The chain is built from TRBV20-1 and TRBJ1-2, with D perhaps TRBD1 (5 bases). The V end was cut by 6 bases, the J end by 8 bases, with 10 bases between. There are 10 residues in the CDR3. Germline CDR1 reads DFQATT; CDR2 reads SNEGSKA (reference sequence). This chain's CDR3 is CSALGEGYTF. The CDR3 nucleotides read TGCAGTGCCTTAGGGGAAGGCTACACCTTC.

The chain has TRBV10-3 and TRBJ2-7; D perhaps matches TRBD2 (5 bases). There are 13 residues in the CDR3. Germline CDR1 ENHRY, CDR2 SYGVKD. The V gene lost 11 bases and the J gene lost 0 bases, with 14 bases spanning the gap. The CDR3 loop reads CAAGPGISYEQYF. The CDR3 bases are TGTGCCGCCGGACCGGGAATCTCCTACGAGCAGTACTTC.

The chain carries TRBV5-4 and TRBJ1-1; D perhaps matches TRBD1 (5 bases). The V and J ends lost 7 bases and 1 base respectively, with 17 bases between them. This CDR3 has 15 residues. CDR1 is SGHNT and CDR2 is YYREEE in the germline V gene (reference sequence). CDR3 loop: CASHPGVITNTEAFF. The CDR3 DNA reads as TGTGCCAGCCACCCGGGGGTGATAACGAACACTGAAGCTTTCTTT.

This chain links TRBV21-1 with TRBJ1-6; TRBD1 reflects the table's D call only, with no check against the DNA. TRBV21-1 is shown as a pseudogene. This CDR3 contains 16 residues. In nucleotides, the CDR3 is TGTGCCAGCAGCAAAGGGCGGGACAGGGGATATTCACCCCTCCACTTT. Translating it yields CASSKGRDRGYSPLHF.

V usage is TRBV2 and J usage is TRBJ2-3; TRBD2 matches at 9 bases. Germline CDR1 SNHLY, CDR2 FYNNEI. The J segment lost 2 bases and the V segment lost 5 bases, leaving 8 bases of the junction unmatched. CDR3 length: 16 residues. The CDR3 spells CASSSSGGPSTDTQYF. In nucleotides, the CDR3 is TGTGCCAGCAGTAGTAGCGGGGGCCCCTCCACAGATACGCAGTATTTT.

In DNA, the CDR3 is TGCGCCAGCAGCCAAGAAACGGGGGGGCCAGGTGAAAAACTGTTTTTT. It codes for CASSQETGGPGEKLFF. The chain joins TRBV4-3 to TRBJ1-4; a weak D match, TRBD1 (6 bases). The V gene's germline CDR1 is LGHNA and CDR2 YSLEER. The CDR3 sequence is 16 residues long. V lost 0 bases and J 7 bases, leaving 15 bases between the germline ends.

The chain uses TRBV19 and TRBJ2-7; 10 bases are shared with TRBD1. The germline V gene encodes CDR1 LNHDA and CDR2 SQIVND (reference sequence). V was pared by 6 bases and J by 3 bases, with 8 bases of the junction left unmatched. The CDR3 runs 15 residues. In nucleotides, the CDR3 is TGTGCCAGTAGGGACCGACAGGGGGCTAGCTACGAGCAGTACTTC. Translation: CASRDRQGASYEQYF.

The CDR3 coding sequence is TGTGCCAGCAGCGCGGGGACAGCTTATAATTCACCCCTCCACTTT. Translation gives CASSAGTAYNSPLHF. This chain joins TRBV9 and TRBJ1-6; TRBD1 matches 7 bases. J gave up 4 bases and V 3 bases, and 4 bases lay outside the gene matches. This CDR3 is 15 amino acids long. CDR1 and CDR2 (germline): SGDLS, YYNGEE.

This chain joins TRBV14 and TRBJ1-2; no clear D gene. Germline V gene data show CDR1 as SGHDN and CDR2 as FVKESK. The CDR3 loop spans 12 amino acids. The ends were cut back, 0 bases at V and 6 bases at J, with 5 bases in the middle. The CDR3: CASSQDRHGYTF. The CDR3 region has the DNA TGTGCCAGCAGCCAAGACCGTCATGGCTACACCTTC.

This chain joins TRBV19 and TRBJ1-2, with D perhaps matching TRBD1 (5 bases). V was trimmed by 6 bases and J by 3 bases, leaving 14 bases between them. Germline CDR1 and CDR2: LNHDA and SQIVND (reference sequence). There are 14 residues in the CDR3. The chain's CDR3 is CASRLLGGDYGYTF. The CDR3 nucleotides are TGTGCCAGTAGACTATTGGGGGGAGACTATGGCTACACCTTC.

This chain uses TRBV25-1 with TRBJ1-4, with D perhaps TRBD1 (6 bases). Trimming took off 4 bases at V and 7 bases at J, with 22 bases between the two ends. The CDR3 sequence is 17 residues long. The germline V gene encodes CDR1 MGHDK and CDR2 SYGVNS. The CDR3 bases are TGTGCCAGCAGTGGGGCTCGCAACAGGGTAATGGGTGAAAAACTGTTTTTT. It specifies CASSGARNRVMGEKLFF.

This sequence joins TRBV9 and TRBJ1-1; D gene ambiguous. The CDR3 runs 14 residues. Trimming took 2 bases from V and 5 from J, leaving 13 bases between them. Per germline, CDR1 SGDLS and CDR2 YYNGEE. CDR3 nucleotide sequence: TGTGCCAGCAGCGTTAACTACGGCGGGACTGAAGCTTTCTTT. Translated, it gives CASSVNYGGTEAFF. Looking up the rest from reference TRBV9 and TRBJ1-1 gives the full variable domain: DSGVTQTPKHLITATGQRVTLRCSPRSGDLSVYWYQQSLDQGLQFLIQYYNGEERAKGNILERFSAQQFPDLHSELNLSSLELGDSALYFCASSVNYGGTEAFFGQGTRLTVV.

This chain joins TRBV18 and TRBJ2-1, with TRBD1 as a possible D gene (5 bases). With 4 bases removed from V and 0 bases from J, the gap between germline ends came to 10 bases. The germline CDR1 and CDR2 sequences are KGHSH and LQKENI. This CDR3 is 15 amino acids long. The CDR3 region has the DNA TGTGCCAGCTCACAGGGGATTAGCTCCTACAATGAGCAGTTCTTC. Amino acid sequence: CASSQGISSYNEQFF.

As DNA, the CDR3 is TGTGCCAGCAGTTTATTTCCCCCCCAAACTAACTATGGCTACACCTTC. It is translated as CASSLFPPQTNYGYTF. V gene TRBV27 combines with J gene TRBJ1-2; D not resolved. Germline values: CDR1 MNHEY, CDR2 SMNVEV (reference sequence). V shed 1 base and J shed 0 bases, with 12 bases lying between them. This CDR3 contains 16 residues.

The chain has TRBV29-1 and TRBJ2-1; the D is unclear. CDR1 is SQVTM, CDR2 ANQGSEA, per germline. Trimming took 6 bases from V and 5 from J, leaving 17 bases between them. This CDR3 contains 14 residues. The CDR3 is CSVSVPRLNNEQFF. CDR3 nucleotides: TGCAGCGTCTCTGTCCCTAGGCTTAACAATGAGCAGTTCTTC.

The gene calls are TRBV5-1 and TRBJ2-5; TRBD1 is a possible D gene (8 bases). V lost 7 bases, J lost 4 bases, and 20 bases lay in between. The length of the CDR3 is 15 residues. Germline V gives CDR1 SGHRS, CDR2 YFSETQ. The CDR3 nucleotides are TGCGCCAGCGGAGGGGGGGCCCAGGGGGCAGAGACCCAGTACTTC. It yields the protein CASGGGAQGAETQYF. Full variable domain (remainder filled in from reference TRBV5-1 and TRBJ2-5): KAGVTQTPRYLIKTRGQQVTLSCSPISGHRSVSWYQQTPGQGLQFLFEYFSETQRNKGNFPGRFSGRQFSNSRSEMNVSTLELGDSALYLCASGGGAQGAETQYFGPGTRLLVL.

The J gene is TRBJ2-2, the V gene TRBV6-5, with D possibly matching TRBD1 (6 bases). The CDR3 spans 14 residues. CDR1 MNHEY and CDR2 SVGAGI come from the germline V gene. Trimming took 1 base from V and 3 from J, leaving 6 bases between them. The CDR3 bases are TGTGCCAGCAGTTACTGGACAGACACCGGGGAGCTGTTTTTT. It codes for CASSYWTDTGELFF.